This T cell receptor (beta chain) was found in a study of cytomegalovirus exposure and HLA in healthy donors. The V gene lost 0 bases and the J gene lost 4 bases, with 15 bases spanning the gap. Germline V lookup: CDR1 KGHSH, CDR2 LQKENI. The CDR3 spans 17 residues. The PCR used 60 Vbeta and 13 Jbeta primers. The protocol was immunoSEQ multiplex PCR, while the TCRdb copy is restricted to in-frame clones and leaves out a portion. The sample yields roughly 110,000 clones, approximately 71% seen once. V gene TRBV18 combines with J gene TRBJ2-2, with D possibly being TRBD2 (6 bases). The clonotype was recovered from a man between 35 and 55 years old in good health and CMV-seronegative. The sequenced material came from PBMCs. The CDR3: CASSPPGRTEGTGELFF. The DNA for the CDR3 is TGTGCCAGCTCACCACCCGGGAGAACGGAGGGCACCGGGGAGCTGTTTTTT.